The clone carrying this T cell receptor (beta chain) occurred a few times. This record comes from a study of patients and donors after allogeneic stem cell transplantation. TCRdb processed the RT-PCR reads anew with MiXCR; each CDR3 protein has one entry. This sample has about 960,000 distinct CDR3 sequences; more than 15% occur once, and the top ten carry 5% to 6.5%. This CDR3 region has 14 residues. V was shortened by 7 bases and J by 2 bases, with 15 bases between the two germline ends. Germline assignment: CDR1 MNHEY and CDR2 SVGEGT. The specimen sequenced was blood, either unsorted or a sorted T cell fraction (not recorded which). V is TRBV6-2 or TRBV6-3 and J is TRBJ2-7; D is tentatively TRBD1 or TRBD2 (5 bases each). This TCR came from a human donor who was either an allogeneic HSCT recipient or a stem cell or donor lymphocyte infusion donor (not recorded which). It is not recorded whose cells these are; they may come from a transplant donor. Written as DNA, the CDR3 is TGTGCCAGCACCCATCCCCGGGACGCCTACGAGCAGTACTTC. Amino acid sequence: CASTHPRDAYEQYF.